This TCR beta chain is drawn from a study of T cell clonotyping in hematopoietic cell transplantation. Study context: Recipient samples before transplant were obtained post-cytoreduction.

Profiled with immunoSEQ multiplex PCR; TCRdb holds only in-frame clones, not every one. The sample records around 80,000 clones, approximately 95% being singletons. The CDR3 runs 14 residues. CDR1 SGHDT and CDR2 YYEEEE come from the germline V gene. V dropped 3 bases and J dropped 1 base, with 10 bases sitting between them. Regarding time point: recipient sample about 28 days before transplant, after cytoreduction. The rearrangement uses TRBV5-6 and TRBJ1-1, with unresolved D. The clonotype originates from a woman aged 50 to 60 with acute myeloid leukemia. Some clones in this sample may be carry-over from other donors' samples. The starting material was peripheral blood mononuclear cells, obtained before stem cell transplant. Here the CDR3 DNA reads TGTGCCAGCAGCTGGGGTTTCGAGAACACTGAAGCTTTCTTT. Its protein is CASSWGFENTEAFF. The whole variable domain, filled in from reference TRBV5-6 and TRBJ1-1, reads DAGVTQSPTHLIKTRGQQVTLRCSPKSGHDTVSWYQQALGQGPQFIFQYYEEEERQRGNFPDRFSGHQFPNYSSELNVNALLLGDSALYLCASSWGFENTEAFFGQGTRLTVV.